This TCR beta chain stems from a study of T cells expressing NK-cell markers. At the level of the study: Repertoire data for TCR beta were derived from sorted T cells (CD3+CD56+NKG2C+, CD3+CD56+NKG2C- and CD3+CD56-NKG2C+). With respect to HCMV, seven of the eight sequenced donors were seropositive, and one was seronegative.

Reanalyzing the 5' RACE reads, TCRdb keeps one entry per CDR3 protein, without DNA. The sample includes some 340,000 distinct CDR3 sequences. Germline V gene data show CDR1 as MNHEY and CDR2 as SVGAGI. CDR3 length: 15 amino acids. The receptor's source is a man aged 18 to 70 in good health. The sample taken for sequencing was blood T cells: a sorted CD56 or NKG2C T cell subset, CD4+ or CD8+ T cells, or bulk PBMC T cells (not recorded which). This chain links TRBV6-5 with TRBJ2-7; TCRdb lists TRBD1, though no DNA is available to test this call. The chain's CDR3 is CASSYSDRDSDEQYF.